The 5 T cell receptor beta chains listed next were all sequenced from one sample in a study of cytomegalovirus exposure and HLA in healthy donors. Primers included in the PCR were 60 Vbeta and 13 Jbeta primers. Repertoires were generated with immunoSEQ multiplex PCR, while TCRdb's copy carries only in-frame clones and drops some. Counted here are 120,000 to 150,000 clones, roughly 72% occurring once; the ten biggest clones make up less than 2.5%. Material: PBMCs. These receptors were obtained from a man in his forties or fifties in good health and CMV-seronegative.

V is TRBV18 and J is TRBJ1-2, with TRBD1 matching 8 bases. This CDR3 is 13 amino acids long. The trim removed 4 bases at V and 4 bases at J, leaving 2 bases unmatched. Germline-derived CDR1 and CDR2 are KGHSH and LQKENI. CDR3 sequence: CASSLDRVYGYTF. The CDR3 region has the DNA TGTGCCAGCTCACTGGACAGGGTCTATGGCTACACCTTC.

The chain is built from TRBV28 and TRBJ2-5; TRBD1 aligns across 8 bases. Trimming at V came to 1 base and at J to 0 bases, leaving 7 bases not matched to a gene. Germline CDR1 MDHEN, CDR2 SYDVKM. The CDR3 length is 17 residues. CDR3 region: CASSLYRGKDYQETQYF. The CDR3 DNA follows: TGTGCCAGCAGTTTATACAGGGGGAAGGATTACCAAGAGACCCAGTACTTC.

The rearrangement uses TRBV15 and TRBJ2-3; no definite D call. Between the trimmed V and J ends, which lost 5 bases and 4 bases, there was a span of 7 bases. Looked up from germline, CDR1 is LNHNV and CDR2 is YYDKDF (reference sequence). This CDR3 has 12 residues. CDR3 DNA sequence: TGTGCCACCAGCGAAAGAGCAGATACGCAGTATTTT. It yields the protein CATSERADTQYF.

The gene calls are TRBV5-1 and TRBJ2-1, with TRBD1 matching over 9 bases. The CDR3 spans 17 residues. CDR1 is SGHRS and CDR2 is YFSETQ in the germline V gene. Trimming took 6 bases from V and 3 from J; bases not matched to a gene: 13. For the CDR3, the DNA is TGCGCCAGCACACGTGCCCCCGGGACAGGGAACTACAATGAGCAGTTCTTC. It specifies CASTRAPGTGNYNEQFF. The full variable domain, in which reference TRBV5-1 and TRBJ2-1 provide the parts outside the CDR3, is KAGVTQTPRYLIKTRGQQVTLSCSPISGHRSVSWYQQTPGQGLQFLFEYFSETQRNKGNFPGRFSGRQFSNSRSEMNVSTLELGDSALYLCASTRAPGTGNYNEQFFGPGTRLTVL.

The chain has TRBV14 and TRBJ1-2; D is unresolved. The V end was cut by 4 bases, the J end by 7 bases, with 19 bases between. This CDR3 region has 15 residues. Germline loops: CDR1 SGHDN, CDR2 FVKESK. CDR3 in DNA: TGTGCCAGCAGCCGATTCAGCTCGGGGTTCGCTGGCTACACCTTC. Protein product: CASSRFSSGFAGYTF. The variable domain in full, completed from reference TRBV14 and TRBJ1-2, reads EAGVTQFPSHSVIEKGQTVTLRCDPISGHDNLYWYRRVMGKEIKFLLHFVKESKQDESGMPNNRFLAERTGGTYSTLKVQPAELEDSGVYFCASSRFSSGFAGYTFGSGTRLTVV.